These 32 T cell receptor beta chains were sequenced from one sample in a study of identical twins. TCRdb re-called the 5' RACE reads through MiXCR, storing one row per CDR3 protein. The sample carries 240,000 or so distinct CDR3 sequences, about an eighth recorded once. A further study also used this sample, focusing on yellow fever vaccine responses in identical twins.

Sequencing input: memory (CD45RO+) T cells sorted from blood. The receptors were sampled from a woman aged 18-29 years in good health.

The V call is TRBV14, the J call TRBJ2-1, with a possible D match to TRBD2 (5 bases). V was pared by 0 bases and J by 7 bases, with 13 bases between. Germline loops: CDR1 SGHDN, CDR2 FVKESK. The CDR3 length is 15 residues. CDR3 amino acids: CASSQERVRRNEQFF. The CDR3 DNA reads TGTGCCAGCAGCCAAGAGCGGGTAAGGAGGAATGAGCAGTTCTTC.

The table lists this clonotype with a few counts. The gene calls are TRBV7-9 and TRBJ2-1; unclear D gene. This CDR3 is built from 16 residues. V lost 2 bases and J 5 bases, leaving 16 bases between the germline ends. Germline V lookup: CDR1 SEHNR, CDR2 FQNEAQ (reference sequence). The CDR3 reads CASSLIVLLRNNEQFF. The CDR3 DNA sequence: TGTGCCAGCAGCTTAATCGTACTCCTCAGAAACAATGAGCAGTTCTTC.

This clonotype was observed a handful of times. This chain links TRBV7-8 with TRBJ2-7, with 8 bases that match TRBD1. The germline V gene encodes CDR1 SGHVS and CDR2 FQNEAQ. The CDR3 has 15 residues. After removal of 5 bases from V and 7 bases from J, the junction contained 13 bases not matched to a gene. The CDR3 sequence: CASSARQGPTGEQYF. CDR3 DNA sequence: TGTGCCAGCAGCGCACGACAGGGGCCTACGGGGGAGCAGTACTTC.

The J gene is TRBJ2-1, the V gene TRBV20-1; TRBD1 matches 10 bases. Trimming removed 5 bases from V and 3 bases from J; junction bases left unmatched: 7. The CDR3 covers 15 residues. Germline V lookup: CDR1 DFQATT, CDR2 SNEGSKA (reference sequence). CDR3: CSALMGQGIYNEQFF. The CDR3 bases are TGCAGTGCTCTGATGGGACAGGGGATCTACAATGAGCAGTTCTTC.

The chain recombines TRBV18 with TRBJ2-7; 7 bases line up with TRBD1. Germline CDR1 and CDR2: KGHSH and LQKENI. The ends lost 6 bases at V and 2 bases at J; junction bases unmatched: 7. The CDR3 has 14 amino acids. The CDR3 nucleotides are TGTGCCAGCTCCGTGGGACAGAACACCTACGAGCAGTACTTC. Its protein is CASSVGQNTYEQYF.

This clonotype has a handful of counts. The chain combines TRBV20-1 with TRBJ2-5, with 9 bases fitting TRBD2. The germline gives CDR1 DFQATT, CDR2 SNEGSKA (reference sequence). The trim removed 5 bases at V and 5 bases at J, leaving 3 bases unmatched. CDR3 size: 12 residues. The chain's CDR3 is CSALAGGETQYF. The CDR3 nucleotides are TGCAGTGCTCTGGCGGGAGGGGAGACCCAGTACTTC.

This clonotype has a handful of counts. V gene TRBV20-1 combines with J gene TRBJ2-3; 14 nucleotides match TRBD2. CDR1 is DFQATT and CDR2 is SNEGSKA in the germline V gene (reference sequence). The CDR3 covers 15 residues. V lost 4 bases, J lost 8 bases, and 8 bases stayed unmatched. CDR3 nucleotides: TGCAGTGCTATTAGACTAGCGGGGGGGCAGGGTACGCAGTATTTT. Translating gives CSAIRLAGGQGTQYF.

This clonotype was counted only a few times. The J gene is TRBJ1-2, the V gene TRBV3-1, with D unclear. V was trimmed by 1 base and J by 5 bases, leaving 8 bases between them. The CDR3 consists of 13 residues. The germline gives CDR1 LGHDT, CDR2 YNNKEL (reference sequence). The CDR3 sequence is CASSQGGPYGYTF. DNA of the CDR3: TGTGCCAGCAGCCAAGGAGGACCATATGGCTACACCTTC.

The rearrangement joins TRBV20-1 to TRBJ2-3, with D possibly TRBD2 on 5 matching bases. The CDR3 is made up of 15 amino acids. Germline V gene lookup returns CDR1 DFQATT and CDR2 SNEGSKA (reference sequence). V lost 3 bases, J lost 0 bases, and 13 bases lay in between. CDR3 sequence reads: CSASKGDISTDTQYF. CDR3 coding DNA: TGCAGTGCTAGTAAGGGAGATATAAGCACAGATACGCAGTATTTT.

The CDR3 spells CASLLAGTRSNSPLHF. The DNA for the CDR3 is TGTGCTAGCCTTCTGGCAGGGACGAGGTCGAATTCACCCCTCCACTTT. The genes are TRBV7-7 and TRBJ1-6; tentative D call: TRBD1 (5 bases). Germline CDR1 is SSHAT and CDR2 is FNYEAQ (reference sequence). This CDR3 is built from 16 residues.

This clonotype was counted a few times. V and J are TRBV5-1 and TRBJ1-1, with a tentative D call TRBD1 (5 bases). This CDR3 region has 14 residues. CDR1 and CDR2 from the germline V gene are SGHRS and YFSETQ. Trimming shortened V by 5 bases and J by 1 base, and 12 bases separated the two germline ends. The CDR3 loop is CASRPPGPNTEAFF. As DNA, the CDR3 is TGCGCCAGCAGGCCCCCGGGGCCGAACACTGAAGCTTTCTTT.

This clonotype was seen only a few times. The chain employs TRBV7-2 and TRBJ1-1; the D gene is possibly TRBD1 (6 bases). Germline V lookup: CDR1 SGHTA, CDR2 FQGNSA. Deletions cut 0 bases from V and 5 bases from J, with 13 bases between. The CDR3 has 15 amino acids. The CDR3 loop is CASSLAGGTVTEAFF. Written as DNA, the CDR3 is TGTGCCAGCAGCTTAGCAGGGGGAACGGTGACTGAAGCTTTCTTT.

This clonotype was seen repeatedly, ten times or more. The rearrangement links TRBV3-1 to TRBJ1-1; no clear D gene. CDR3 length equals 12 residues. V dropped 3 bases and J dropped 8 bases, with 10 bases sitting between them. The germline V gene has CDR1 LGHDT and CDR2 YNNKEL (reference sequence). The CDR3 region is CASSHSSGEAFF. The CDR3 DNA sequence: TGTGCCAGCAGCCACTCCAGCGGGGAAGCTTTCTTT.

This sequence joins TRBV21-1 and TRBJ2-3. TRBV21-1 is a pseudogene segment. There are 18 residues in the CDR3. Here the CDR3 DNA reads TGTGCCAGCAGCAAAAGCGTCGAGCAGTACCTTAGCACAGATACGCAGTATTTT. The encoded protein is CASSKSVEQYLSTDTQYF.

The chain combines TRBV6-2 or TRBV6-3 with TRBJ2-7; the match to TRBD2 covers 11 bases. Germline lookup yields CDR1 MNHEY and CDR2 SVGEGT. V gave up 7 bases and J gave up 3 bases; unmatched junction bases: 5. CDR3 length equals 14 residues. The CDR3 sequence is CASNPGTSGYEQYF. DNA for the CDR3: TGTGCCAGCAATCCCGGGACTAGCGGCTACGAGCAGTACTTC.

This clonotype has just a few counts. This rearrangement joins TRBV20-1 to TRBJ2-1; 10 bases agree with TRBD2. Germline CDR1 reads DFQATT; CDR2 reads SNEGSKA (reference sequence). V was clipped by 6 bases and J by 3 bases; unmatched bases: 8. There are 15 residues in the CDR3. CDR3 in amino acids: CSADDSSGSYNEQFF. The CDR3 nucleotides are TGCAGTGCCGACGATTCTAGCGGGAGCTACAATGAGCAGTTCTTC.

The J gene is TRBJ2-5, the V gene TRBV15; D call uncertain. CDR1 and CDR2 from the germline V gene are LNHNV and YYDKDF (reference sequence). Trimming cost V 2 bases and J 4 bases, with 11 bases left between them. This CDR3 region has 14 residues. In nucleotides, the CDR3 is TGTGCCACCAGCAGAACATTACCGCGAGAGACCCAGTACTTC. Encoded protein: CATSRTLPRETQYF.

This clonotype was recorded a few times. In DNA, the CDR3 is TGTGCCAGCAGCAAGACAGGGGATTCCTACAATGAGCAGTTCTTC. This encodes CASSKTGDSYNEQFF. The chain joins TRBV7-2 to TRBJ2-1; 8 bases are shared with TRBD1. The CDR3 loop spans 15 amino acids. Trimming removed 5 bases from V and 1 base from J; junction bases left unmatched: 4. The germline gives CDR1 SGHTA, CDR2 FQGNSA.

In this sample, this clonotype turned up many times. The chain has TRBV6-5 and TRBJ2-5; TRBD2 aligns across 7 bases. CDR1 is MNHEY, CDR2 SVGAGI, per germline. V was clipped by 0 bases and J by 2 bases; unmatched bases: 9. The CDR3 sequence is 17 residues long. The CDR3 DNA sequence: TGTGCCAGCAGTTACTCGTTCAGAGCGGGGCGACAAGAGACCCAGTACTTC. This sequence encodes CASSYSFRAGRQETQYF.

Ten or more counts support this clonotype. The chain uses TRBV7-3 and TRBJ2-1; 11 bases align to TRBD2. The germline V gene encodes CDR1 SGHTA and CDR2 FQGTGA. V shed 3 bases and J 5 bases; nucleotides not matched to a gene: 9. This CDR3 spans 17 amino acids. The CDR3 DNA reads TGTGCCAGCAGCTTGCGGGCTAGCGGGGGGACGGACAATGAGCAGTTCTTC. It codes for CASSLRASGGTDNEQFF.

This clonotype showed up just a few times. The chain carries TRBV6-6 and TRBJ1-2; 12 nucleotides line up with TRBD1. Trimming took 5 bases from V and 7 from J; bases not matched to a gene: 2. Per the germline V gene, CDR1 is MNHNY and CDR2 is SVGAGI (reference sequence). This CDR3 is 13 amino acids long. CDR3 sequence: CASSGTGGSGYTF. CDR3 bases: TGTGCCAGCAGTGGGACAGGGGGCTCTGGCTACACCTTC.

This clonotype came up a few times. V is TRBV9 and J is TRBJ2-5; 7 nucleotides align to TRBD1. The germline CDR1 and CDR2 sequences are SGDLS and YYNGEE. The trim removed 4 bases at V and 2 bases at J, leaving 5 bases unmatched. The CDR3 sequence is 14 residues long. CDR3: CASSRQGRQETQYF. CDR3 nucleotides: TGTGCCAGCAGCCGACAGGGCCGGCAAGAGACCCAGTACTTC.

This clonotype was detected ten times or more. V and J are TRBV15 and TRBJ2-3; 11 bases align to TRBD2. The V segment lost 3 bases and the J segment 4 bases; nucleotides outside the gene matches: 3. CDR3 length: 15 residues. CDR1 and CDR2 from the germline V gene are LNHNV and YYDKDF (reference sequence). The CDR3 DNA is TGTGCCACCAGCAGTAGGACTAGCGGGCCAGATACGCAGTATTTT. Protein sequence: CATSSRTSGPDTQYF.

This sequence joins TRBV4-1 and TRBJ2-6, with D perhaps TRBD2 (6 bases). CDR3 length equals 19 residues. The V gene's germline CDR1 is MGHRA and CDR2 YSYEKL. Trimming cost V 0 bases and J 2 bases, with 17 bases left between them. CDR3 in amino acids: CASSQETRSAGAGANVLTF. The CDR3 nucleotides are TGCGCCAGCAGCCAAGAGACTAGGTCTGCTGGTGCTGGGGCCAACGTCCTGACTTTC.

The rearrangement joins TRBV9 to TRBJ2-3; maybe TRBD2 (6 bases). The CDR3 loop spans 18 amino acids. Germline lookup yields CDR1 SGDLS and CDR2 YYNGEE. Between the trimmed V and J ends, which lost 0 bases and 0 bases, there was a span of 17 bases. The CDR3 DNA follows: TGTGCCAGCAGCGTAGCCGTGGGGGGATGGGCTAGCACAGATACGCAGTATTTT. Residues: CASSVAVGGWASTDTQYF.

The table lists this clonotype with a few counts. V is TRBV27 and J is TRBJ1-4; no clear D. Trimming removed 5 bases at V and 0 bases at J, with 10 bases between. Germline V gene data show CDR1 as MNHEY and CDR2 as SMNVEV (reference sequence). The CDR3 runs to 15 residues. Here the CDR3 DNA reads TGTGCCAGCAGTCCTACGTCCGCAACTAATGAAAAACTGTTTTTT. This encodes CASSPTSATNEKLFF.

This chain joins TRBV18 and TRBJ1-2; possibly TRBD1 for D (6 bases). This CDR3 comprises 14 residues. V lost 3 bases and J lost 6, with 14 bases in between. Germline V CDR1 and CDR2: KGHSH, LQKENI. The CDR3 region is CASSPTGKDNGYTF. The CDR3 DNA follows: TGTGCCAGCTCACCTACAGGGAAGGATAATGGCTACACCTTC. Full variable domain (missing parts from reference TRBV18 and TRBJ1-2): NAGVMQNPRHLVRRRGQEARLRCSPMKGHSHVYWYRQLPEEGLKFMVYLQKENIIDESGMPKERFSAEFPKEGPSILRIQQVVRGDSAAYFCASSPTGKDNGYTFGSGTRLTVV.

The table lists this clonotype with a count of one. This chain uses TRBV28 with TRBJ1-6; D is perhaps TRBD1 (6 bases). CDR3 length equals 16 residues. The V gene lost 6 bases and the J gene lost 7 bases, with 19 bases spanning the gap. Germline CDR1 is MDHEN and CDR2 is SYDVKM. CDR3 DNA sequence: TGTGCCAGCAGACTGCCGAAAGGACAGTCGAATTCACCCCTCCACTTT. Its translation: CASRLPKGQSNSPLHF.

The V call is TRBV19, the J call TRBJ2-4, with 9 bases lining up with TRBD1. The V gene's germline CDR1 is LNHDA and CDR2 SQIVND (reference sequence). CDR3 size: 13 residues. The ends lost 9 bases at V and 4 bases at J; junction bases unmatched: 4. The CDR3 DNA follows: TGTGCCAGCCACGGGACAGGGAAAAACATTCAGTACTTC. Protein: CASHGTGKNIQYF. Variable domain in full (rest from reference TRBV19 and TRBJ2-4): DGGITQSPKYLFRKEGQNVTLSCEQNLNHDAMYWYRQDPGQGLRLIYYSQIVNDFQKGDIAEGYSVSREKKESFPLTVTSAQKNPTAFYLCASHGTGKNIQYFGAGTRLSVL.

This clonotype has more than one count but fewer than ten. The chain combines TRBV12-3 or TRBV12-4 with TRBJ2-1; 7 bases are shared with TRBD2. The CDR3 is made up of 12 amino acids. Trimming removed 2 bases from V and 15 bases from J; junction bases left unmatched: 7. CDR3 sequence (DNA): TGTGCCAGCAGTTTATCCGGGAGGTCCCCGTTCTTC. It encodes CASSLSGRSPFF.

Many counts were recorded for this clonotype. The CDR3 protein is CASSQGHEQFF. The CDR3 nucleotides are TGTGCCAGCAGCCAAGGACATGAGCAGTTCTTC. The rearrangement joins TRBV6-5 to TRBJ2-1; D is unclear. V lost 6 bases and J lost 8, with 8 bases in between. This CDR3 has 11 residues. Germline-derived CDR1 and CDR2 are MNHEY and SVGAGI.

J is TRBJ2-1 and V is TRBV5-1; D is ambiguous. CDR1 is SGHRS, CDR2 YFSETQ, per germline. The V gene lost 7 bases and the J gene lost 7 bases, with 15 bases spanning the gap. The CDR3 has 13 residues. The CDR3 nucleotides read TGCGCCAGCTCCCGAGTCGGGTCGAATGAGCAGTTCTTC. Its translation is CASSRVGSNEQFF.